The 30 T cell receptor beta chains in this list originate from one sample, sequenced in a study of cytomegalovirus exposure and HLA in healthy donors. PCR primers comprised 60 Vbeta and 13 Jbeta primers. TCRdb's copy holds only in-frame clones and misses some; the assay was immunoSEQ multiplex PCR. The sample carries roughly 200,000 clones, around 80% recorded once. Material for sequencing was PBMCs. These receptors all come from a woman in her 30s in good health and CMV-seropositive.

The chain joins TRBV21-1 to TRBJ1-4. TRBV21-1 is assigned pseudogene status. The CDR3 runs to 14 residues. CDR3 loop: CASMCHALGEKLFF. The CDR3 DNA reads TGTGCCAGCATGTGTCACGCTCTCGGTGAAAAACTGTTTTTT.

CDR3 DNA: TGCGCCAGCAGCAAGGGACAGAATAACTATGGCTACACCTTC. It translates to CASSKGQNNYGYTF. The rearrangement joins TRBV5-1 to TRBJ1-2; 7 nucleotides agree with TRBD1. The J segment lost 1 base and the V segment lost 4 bases, leaving 4 bases of the junction unmatched. The CDR3 has 14 amino acids. Germline CDR1 SGHRS, CDR2 YFSETQ.

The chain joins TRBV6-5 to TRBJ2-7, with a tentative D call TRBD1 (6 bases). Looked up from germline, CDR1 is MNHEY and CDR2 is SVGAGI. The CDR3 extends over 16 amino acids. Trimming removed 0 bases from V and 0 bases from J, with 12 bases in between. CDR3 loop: CASSYSGAEGSYEQYF. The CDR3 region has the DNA TGTGCCAGCAGTTACTCGGGGGCGGAAGGCTCCTACGAGCAGTACTTC.

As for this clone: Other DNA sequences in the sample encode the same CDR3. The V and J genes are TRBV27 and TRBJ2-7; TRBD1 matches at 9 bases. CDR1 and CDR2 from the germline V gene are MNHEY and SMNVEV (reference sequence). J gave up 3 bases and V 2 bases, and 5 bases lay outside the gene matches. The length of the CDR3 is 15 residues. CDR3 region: CASSLMGQGVYEQYF. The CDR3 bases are TGTGCCAGCAGTTTAATGGGACAGGGCGTCTACGAGCAGTACTTC.

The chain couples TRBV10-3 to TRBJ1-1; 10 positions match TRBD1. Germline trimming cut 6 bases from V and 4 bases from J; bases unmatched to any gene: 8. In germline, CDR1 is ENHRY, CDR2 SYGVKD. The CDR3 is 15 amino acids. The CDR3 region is CAISEGTGVSTEAFF. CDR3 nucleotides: TGTGCCATCAGCGAAGGGACAGGGGTGAGCACTGAAGCTTTCTTT.

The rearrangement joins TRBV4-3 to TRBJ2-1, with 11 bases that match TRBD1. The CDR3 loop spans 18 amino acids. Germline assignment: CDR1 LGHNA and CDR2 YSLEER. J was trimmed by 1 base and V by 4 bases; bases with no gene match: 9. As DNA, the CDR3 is TGCGCCAGCAGCCCCGGTGAGGGACAGGGGGTGTCCTACAATGAGCAGTTCTTC. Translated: CASSPGEGQGVSYNEQFF.

The CDR3 bases are TGCGCCAGCAGCTTGGAACCGGGACAGACCGAAGGGGCCAACGTCCTGACTTTC. This encodes CASSLEPGQTEGANVLTF. The chain employs TRBV5-1 and TRBJ2-6; 7 bases match TRBD1. The CDR3 runs to 18 residues. The germline gives CDR1 SGHRS, CDR2 YFSETQ. J was trimmed by 4 bases and V by 0 bases; bases with no gene match: 10.

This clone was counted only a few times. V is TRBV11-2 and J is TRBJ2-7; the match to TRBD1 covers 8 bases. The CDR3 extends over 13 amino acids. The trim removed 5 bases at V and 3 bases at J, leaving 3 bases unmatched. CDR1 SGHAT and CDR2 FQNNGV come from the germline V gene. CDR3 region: CASSPGQGYEQYF. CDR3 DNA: TGTGCCAGCAGCCCTGGACAGGGCTACGAGCAGTACTTC.

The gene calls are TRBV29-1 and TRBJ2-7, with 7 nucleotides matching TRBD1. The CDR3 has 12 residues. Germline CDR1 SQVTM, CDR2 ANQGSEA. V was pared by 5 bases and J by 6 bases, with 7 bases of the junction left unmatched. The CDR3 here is CSVSTGLGEQYF. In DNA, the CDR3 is TGCAGCGTTTCGACAGGGTTAGGCGAGCAGTACTTC.

CDR3 region: CASSPLVQGVGNTIYF. CDR3 in DNA: TGTGCCAGCAGCCCTCTCGTCCAGGGGGTAGGGAACACCATATATTTT. This rearrangement joins TRBV7-8 to TRBJ1-3; TRBD1 aligns across 7 bases. The CDR3 has 16 amino acids. With V trimmed by 5 bases and J by 7 bases, 14 bases remained unmatched. Looked up from germline, CDR1 is SGHVS and CDR2 is FQNEAQ.

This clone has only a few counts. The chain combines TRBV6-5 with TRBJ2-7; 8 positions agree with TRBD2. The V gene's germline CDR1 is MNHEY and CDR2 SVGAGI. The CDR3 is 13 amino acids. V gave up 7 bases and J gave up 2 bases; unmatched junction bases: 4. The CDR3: CASTRGGAYEQYF. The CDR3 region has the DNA TGTGCCAGCACTCGGGGGGGGGCCTACGAGCAGTACTTC.

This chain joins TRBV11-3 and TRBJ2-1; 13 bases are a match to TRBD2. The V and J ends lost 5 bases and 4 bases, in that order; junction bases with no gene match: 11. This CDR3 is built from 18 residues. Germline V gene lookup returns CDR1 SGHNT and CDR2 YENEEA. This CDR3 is CASSLGTSGTKEYNEQFF. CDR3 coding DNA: TGTGCCAGCAGCCTTGGGACTAGCGGGACCAAAGAATACAATGAGCAGTTCTTC. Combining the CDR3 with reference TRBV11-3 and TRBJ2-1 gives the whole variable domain EAGVVQSPRYKIIEKKQPVAFWCNPISGHNTLYWYLQNLGQGPELLIRYENEEAVDDSQLPKDRFSAERLKGVDSTLKIQPAELGDSAVYLCASSLGTSGTKEYNEQFFGPGTRLTVL.

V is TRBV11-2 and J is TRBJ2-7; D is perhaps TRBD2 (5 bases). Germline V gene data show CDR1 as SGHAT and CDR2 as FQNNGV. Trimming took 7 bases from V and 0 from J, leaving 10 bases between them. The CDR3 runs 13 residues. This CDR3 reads CASNSGYSYEQYF. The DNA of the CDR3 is TGTGCCAGCAACAGCGGATACTCCTACGAGCAGTACTTC.

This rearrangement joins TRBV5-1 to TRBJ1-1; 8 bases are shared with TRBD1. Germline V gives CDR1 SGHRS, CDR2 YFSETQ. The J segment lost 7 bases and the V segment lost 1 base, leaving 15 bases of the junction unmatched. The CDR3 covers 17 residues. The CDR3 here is CASSLFPSGTGQLEAFF. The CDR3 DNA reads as TGCGCCAGCAGCTTGTTTCCATCCGGGACAGGCCAACTTGAAGCTTTCTTT.

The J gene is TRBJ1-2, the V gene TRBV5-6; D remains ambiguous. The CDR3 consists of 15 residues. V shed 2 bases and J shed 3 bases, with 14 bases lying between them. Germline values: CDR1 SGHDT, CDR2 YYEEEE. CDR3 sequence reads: CASSLVRGVYYGYTF. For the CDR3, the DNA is TGTGCCAGCAGCTTAGTCCGGGGAGTTTACTATGGCTACACCTTC.

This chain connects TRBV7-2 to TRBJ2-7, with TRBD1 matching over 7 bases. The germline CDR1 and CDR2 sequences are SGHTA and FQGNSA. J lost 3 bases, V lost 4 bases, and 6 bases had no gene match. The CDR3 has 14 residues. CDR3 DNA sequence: TGTGCCAGCAGCTCCCCGGGACAGATCTACGAGCAGTACTTC. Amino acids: CASSSPGQIYEQYF.

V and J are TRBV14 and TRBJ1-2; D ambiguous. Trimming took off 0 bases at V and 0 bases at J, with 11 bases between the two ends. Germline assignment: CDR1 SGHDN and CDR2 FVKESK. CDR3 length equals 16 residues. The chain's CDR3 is CASSQDPRGANYGYTF. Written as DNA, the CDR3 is TGTGCCAGCAGCCAAGATCCCCGGGGAGCTAACTATGGCTACACCTTC.

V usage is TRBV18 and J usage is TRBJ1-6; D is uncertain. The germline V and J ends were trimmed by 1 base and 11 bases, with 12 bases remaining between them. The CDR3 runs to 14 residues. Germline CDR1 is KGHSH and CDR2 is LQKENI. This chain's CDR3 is CASSPQRLPTPLHF. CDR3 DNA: TGTGCCAGCTCACCACAAAGACTACCCACACCCCTCCACTTT.

In nucleotides, the CDR3 is TGCAGCGTTGAACGGGAGAACTACAATGAGCAGTTCTTC. This encodes CSVERENYNEQFF. The chain has TRBV29-1 and TRBJ2-1, with D possibly matching TRBD2 (6 bases). Trimming took off 2 bases at V and 3 bases at J, with 8 bases between the two ends. Germline assignment: CDR1 SQVTM and CDR2 ANQGSEA. This CDR3 is built from 13 residues.

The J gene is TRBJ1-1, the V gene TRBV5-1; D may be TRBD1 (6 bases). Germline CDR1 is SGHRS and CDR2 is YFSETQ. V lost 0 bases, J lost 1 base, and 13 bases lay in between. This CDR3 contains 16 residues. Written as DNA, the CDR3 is TGCGCCAGCAGCTTGGCAGGCCAGGGGAGGAACACTGAAGCTTTCTTT. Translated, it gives CASSLAGQGRNTEAFF.

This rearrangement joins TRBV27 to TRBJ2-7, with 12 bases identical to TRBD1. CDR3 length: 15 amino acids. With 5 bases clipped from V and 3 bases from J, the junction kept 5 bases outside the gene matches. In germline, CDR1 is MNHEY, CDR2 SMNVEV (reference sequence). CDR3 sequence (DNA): TGTGCCAGCAGTCCGGGACAGGGGGCGTACTACGAGCAGTACTTC. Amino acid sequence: CASSPGQGAYYEQYF.

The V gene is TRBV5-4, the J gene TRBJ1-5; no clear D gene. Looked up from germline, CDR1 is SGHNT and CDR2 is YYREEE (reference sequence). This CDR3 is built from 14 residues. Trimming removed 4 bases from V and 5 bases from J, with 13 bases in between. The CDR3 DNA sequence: TGTGCCAGCAGCCAGTTCGGGTTCGATCAGCCCCAGCATTTT. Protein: CASSQFGFDQPQHF.

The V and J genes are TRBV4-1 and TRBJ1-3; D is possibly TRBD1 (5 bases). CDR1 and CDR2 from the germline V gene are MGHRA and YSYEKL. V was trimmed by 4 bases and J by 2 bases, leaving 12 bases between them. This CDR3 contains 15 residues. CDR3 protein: CASSRLGGAGNTIYF. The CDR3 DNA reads TGCGCCAGCAGCCGCCTGGGGGGGGCTGGAAACACCATATATTTT.

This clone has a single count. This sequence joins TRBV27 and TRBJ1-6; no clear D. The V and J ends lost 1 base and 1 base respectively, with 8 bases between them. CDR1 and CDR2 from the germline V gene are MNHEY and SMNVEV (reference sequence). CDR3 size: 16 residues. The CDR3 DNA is TGTGCCAGCAGTTTATTGGGGAGTTCCTATAATTCACCCCTCCACTTT. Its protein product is CASSLLGSSYNSPLHF.

The DNA for the CDR3 is TGTGCCAGCAGTAGGATAGGTACAGGGGGAGGCTACACCTTC. Its protein is CASSRIGTGGGYTF. This chain connects TRBV2 to TRBJ1-2; 8 bases fit TRBD1. CDR3 length: 14 amino acids. V dropped 5 bases and J dropped 8; count of bases not matched to a gene: 10. Germline CDR1 SNHLY, CDR2 FYNNEI.

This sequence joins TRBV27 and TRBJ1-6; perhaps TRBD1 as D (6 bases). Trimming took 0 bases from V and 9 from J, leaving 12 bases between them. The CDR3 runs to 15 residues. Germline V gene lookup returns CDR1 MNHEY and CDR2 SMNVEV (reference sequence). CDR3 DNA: TGTGCCAGCAGTTTATCGAGGGGGGGGCTTTCACCCCTCCACTTT. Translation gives CASSLSRGGLSPLHF.

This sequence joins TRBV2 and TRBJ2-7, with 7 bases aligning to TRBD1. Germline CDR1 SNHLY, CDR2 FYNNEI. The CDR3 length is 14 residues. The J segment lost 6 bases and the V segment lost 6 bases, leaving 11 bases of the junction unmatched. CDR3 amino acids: CASSTEGARGEQYF. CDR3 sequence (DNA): TGTGCCAGCAGCACCGAGGGGGCCAGGGGCGAGCAGTACTTC. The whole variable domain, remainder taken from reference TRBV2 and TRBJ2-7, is EPEVTQTPSHQVTQMGQEVILRCVPISNHLYFYWYRQILGQKVEFLVSFYNNEISEKSEIFDDQFSVERPDGSNFTLKIRSTKLEDSAMYFCASSTEGARGEQYFGPGTRLTVT.

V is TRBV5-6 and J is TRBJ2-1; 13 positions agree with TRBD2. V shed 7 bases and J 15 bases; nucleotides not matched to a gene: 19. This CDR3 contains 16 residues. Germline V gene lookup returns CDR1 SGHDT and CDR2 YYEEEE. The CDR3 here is CASAMGLAGPHEKVFF. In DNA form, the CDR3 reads TGTGCCAGCGCTATGGGACTAGCGGGGCCCCACGAGAAGGTGTTCTTC.

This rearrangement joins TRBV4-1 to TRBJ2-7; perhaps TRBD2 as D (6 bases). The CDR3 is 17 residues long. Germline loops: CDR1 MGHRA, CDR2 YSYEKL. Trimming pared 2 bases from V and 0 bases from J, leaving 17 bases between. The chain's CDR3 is CASSQRTRRGPSYEQYF. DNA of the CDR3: TGCGCCAGCAGCCAACGAACAAGGAGGGGCCCCTCCTACGAGCAGTACTTC.

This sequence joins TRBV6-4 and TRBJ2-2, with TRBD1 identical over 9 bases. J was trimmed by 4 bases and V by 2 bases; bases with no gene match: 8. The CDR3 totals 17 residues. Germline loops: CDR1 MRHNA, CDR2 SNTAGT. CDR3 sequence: CASSDQPGDRATGELFF. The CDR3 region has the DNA TGTGCCAGCAGTGACCAGCCGGGGGACAGGGCCACCGGGGAGCTGTTTTTT.